The next 3 T cell receptor beta chains were all read from a single sample in a study of blood T cell repertoires in COVID-19. Method: immunoSEQ multiplex PCR; TCRdb's copy keeps in-frame clones and lacks some. The sample includes about 260,000 clones, around nine tenths seen only once; the top ten take about 9.2%. Sequencing input: peripheral blood. These receptors originate from a man in his forties who had recovered from COVID-19.

The CDR3 loop reads CASSPPGSNQPQHF. Written as DNA, the CDR3 is TGTGCCAGCAGCCCCCCCGGTAGCAATCAGCCCCAGCATTTT. The rearrangement links TRBV13 to TRBJ1-5; D gene unclear. The CDR3 contains 14 residues. Germline V lookup: CDR1 PRHDT, CDR2 FYEKMQ (reference sequence). V was cut by 5 bases and J by 0 bases, with 8 bases left in between.

In its sample, this clone ranks as medium-sized. The chain uses TRBV11-2 and TRBJ2-2, with D maybe TRBD1 (5 bases). Germline CDR1 SGHAT, CDR2 FQNNGV. Trimming left V 3 bases short and J 9 bases short, with 8 bases between. This CDR3 has 12 amino acids. The CDR3 DNA follows: TGTGCCAGCAGCTTCTCAGGGCGGGAGCTGTTTTTT. Its translation is CASSFSGRELFF. The whole variable domain, remainder taken from reference TRBV11-2 and TRBJ2-2, is EAGVAQSPRYKIIEKRQSVAFWCNPISGHATLYWYQQILGQGPKLLIQFQNNGVVDDSQLPKDRFSAERLKGVDSTLKIQPAKLEDSAVYLCASSFSGRELFFGEGSRLTVL.

This rearrangement joins TRBV6-2 or TRBV6-3 to TRBJ2-7, with 9 bases identical to TRBD1. This CDR3 contains 12 residues. J lost 8 bases, V lost 6 bases, and 5 bases had no gene match. In germline, CDR1 is MNHEY, CDR2 SVGEGT. The CDR3 is CASSIQGAKQYF. The CDR3 bases are TGTGCCAGCAGCATACAGGGGGCGAAGCAGTACTTC.